What follows are 8 T cell receptor beta chains derived from one specimen sequenced in a study of T-cell memory formation after mild COVID-19. TCRdb recomputed calls from the 5' RACE reads with MiXCR, one row per CDR3 protein. Of under 250,000 distinct CDR3 sequences in the sample, 15% to 19% were seen once. The specimen was PBMCs or a T cell subset sorted from them (not recorded which). These receptors were taken from an adult woman who had mild COVID-19 (a few samples of this study predate the infection). Cell type and time point are not known.

The chain carries TRBV18 and TRBJ1-2; a weak D match, TRBD1 (5 bases). The CDR3 has 15 amino acids. V lost 1 base and J 5 bases, leaving 14 bases between the germline ends. Germline-derived CDR1 and CDR2 are KGHSH and LQKENI. CDR3 in DNA: TGTGCCAGCTCACCACGGCAGGGCGGCCTTTATGGCTACACCTTC. Amino acids: CASSPRQGGLYGYTF. The full variable domain, in which reference TRBV18 and TRBJ1-2 provide the parts outside the CDR3, is NAGVMQNPRHLVRRRGQEARLRCSPMKGHSHVYWYRQLPEEGLKFMVYLQKENIIDESGMPKERFSAEFPKEGPSILRIQQVVRGDSAAYFCASSPRQGGLYGYTFGSGTRLTVV.

The chain recombines TRBV12-3 or TRBV12-4 with TRBJ1-6; D is unclear. The V end lost 4 bases, the J end lost 11 bases, and 18 bases lay between the germline ends. The CDR3 spans 15 residues. For the CDR3, the DNA is TGTGCCAGCAGTTCCGTGGACGGTCCGGGGACACCCCTCCACTTT. Protein product: CASSSVDGPGTPLHF.

V usage is TRBV5-4 and J usage is TRBJ2-5; D is unresolved. Trimming took 4 bases from V and 5 from J, leaving 12 bases between them. This CDR3 contains 13 residues. CDR1 is SGHNT and CDR2 is YYREEE in the germline V gene (reference sequence). The CDR3 loop is CASSVLPGETQYF. CDR3 bases: TGTGCCAGCAGCGTCCTCCCTGGGGAGACCCAGTACTTC. Supplemented by reference TRBV5-4 and TRBJ2-5, the full variable domain reads ETGVTQSPTHLIKTRGQQVTLRCSSQSGHNTVSWYQQALGQGPQFIFQYYREEENGRGNFPPRFSGLQFPNYSSELNVNALELDDSALYLCASSVLPGETQYFGPGTRLLVL.

The J gene is TRBJ2-1, the V gene TRBV6-2 or TRBV6-3; 7 bases are a match to TRBD2. The V and J ends lost 8 bases and 0 bases, in that order; junction bases with no gene match: 7. The CDR3 is 15 residues long. CDR1 and CDR2 (germline): MNHEY, SVGEGT. The CDR3 DNA reads as TGTGCCAGCGTTACGGGGGGTTACTCCTACAATGAGCAGTTCTTC. Encoded protein: CASVTGGYSYNEQFF.

This clonotype turned up a few times. The chain uses TRBV20-1 and TRBJ1-5; 8 bases agree with TRBD1. With V trimmed by 6 bases and J by 3 bases, 16 bases remained unmatched. The CDR3 consists of 17 residues. The germline V gene encodes CDR1 DFQATT and CDR2 SNEGSKA (reference sequence). In DNA form, the CDR3 reads TGCAGTGCCATCTCGGACAGGGCTCGAAAGTCCAATCAGCCCCAGCATTTT. Translated: CSAISDRARKSNQPQHF.

The rearrangement links TRBV7-2 to TRBJ1-6, with D possibly matching TRBD1 (5 bases). Trimming removed 2 bases at V and 5 bases at J, with 13 bases between. The CDR3 has 16 amino acids. CDR1 and CDR2 (germline): SGHTA, FQGNSA. The CDR3 sequence is CASSLSGTANNSPLHF. The CDR3 region has the DNA TGTGCCAGCAGCTTATCAGGGACGGCTAATAATTCACCCCTCCACTTT.

This clonotype was seen many times. The chain carries TRBV7-2 and TRBJ2-5; D is undetermined. Per germline, CDR1 SGHTA and CDR2 FQGNSA. The CDR3 contains 13 residues. V lost 1 base and J lost 4, with 7 bases in between. CDR3 region: CASSLGVLETQYF. The CDR3 DNA reads TGTGCCAGCAGCTTAGGTGTCCTAGAGACCCAGTACTTC.

This clonotype has a handful of counts. V is TRBV7-8 and J is TRBJ1-2; 7 bases are a match to TRBD1. CDR1 and CDR2 from the germline V gene are SGHVS and FQNEAQ. The CDR3 sequence is 16 residues long. The J segment lost 4 bases and the V segment lost 3 bases, leaving 11 bases of the junction unmatched. The CDR3 protein is CASSLSAPTGAYGYTF. In nucleotides, the CDR3 is TGTGCCAGCAGCTTGAGTGCCCCAACAGGGGCCTATGGCTACACCTTC.